Listed below are T cell receptor beta chains from one sample, sequenced in a study of T cells in localized non-small cell lung cancer. Profiled with immunoSEQ multiplex PCR; TCRdb holds only in-frame clones, not every one. The sample has 5,500 to 6,500 clones; 84% are singletons. The material sequenced was peripheral blood mononuclear cells, taken before any cancer treatment. These receptors all come from an older female donor with stage II lung adenocarcinoma. CDR3s include the opening cysteine and the closing phenylalanine or tryptophan. Each record gives: V gene, D gene, clone size, J gene, CDR3 protein, CDR3 DNA. A D gene is named only where the DNA matches it firmly. Rows may omit the clone size; those that give it use once, few, many or a size class.

v_call: TRBV5-4; d_call: -; clone_size: -; j_call: TRBJ2-6; cdr3_aa: CASSPVSGANVLTF; cdr3_nt: TGTGCCAGCAGCCCGGTCTCTGGGGCCAACGTCCTGACTTTC
v_call: TRBV5-5; d_call: -; clone_size: -; j_call: TRBJ1-5; cdr3_aa: CASSLESRTVNQPQHF; cdr3_nt: TGTGCCAGCAGCTTGGAATCGCGGACAGTGAATCAGCCCCAGCATTTT
v_call: TRBV11-2; d_call: TRBD1; clone_size: -; j_call: TRBJ1-6; cdr3_aa: CASSSNTGDGFFDIHF; cdr3_nt: TGTGCCAGCAGCTCAAATACAGGGGATGGTTTCTTTGATATCCACTTT
v_call: TRBV5-6; d_call: TRBD1; clone_size: -; j_call: TRBJ1-5; cdr3_aa: CASSLLGQGNQPQHF; cdr3_nt: TGTGCCAGCAGCCTTTTGGGACAGGGGAATCAGCCCCAGCATTTT
v_call: TRBV9; d_call: -; clone_size: -; j_call: TRBJ1-1; cdr3_aa: CASRAGPENTEAFF; cdr3_nt: TGTGCCAGCAGGGCGGGCCCAGAGAACACTGAAGCTTTCTTT
v_call: TRBV5-4; d_call: -; clone_size: -; j_call: TRBJ2-3; cdr3_aa: CASSGDLSLDTDTQYF; cdr3_nt: TGTGCCAGCAGCGGCGACTTAAGTTTAGACACAGATACGCAGTATTTT
v_call: TRBV28; d_call: TRBD1; clone_size: -; j_call: TRBJ1-2; cdr3_aa: CASRQQGVDYGYTF; cdr3_nt: TGTGCCAGCAGGCAGCAGGGGGTGGACTATGGCTACACCTTC
v_call: TRBV7-2; d_call: -; clone_size: -; j_call: TRBJ1-1; cdr3_aa: CASRPSGYTEAFF; cdr3_nt: TGTGCCAGCAGACCCTCAGGGTACACTGAAGCTTTCTTT
v_call: TRBV6-1; d_call: TRBD1; clone_size: -; j_call: TRBJ1-5; cdr3_aa: CASSGTGGAQPQHF; cdr3_nt: TGTGCCAGCAGTGGGACAGGGGGCGCACAGCCCCAGCATTTT
v_call: TRBV18; d_call: -; clone_size: -; j_call: TRBJ2-3; cdr3_aa: CASSPGSSTDTQYF; cdr3_nt: TGTGCCAGCTCACCAGGGTCTAGCACAGATACGCAGTATTTT
v_call: TRBV2; d_call: -; clone_size: -; j_call: TRBJ1-6; cdr3_aa: CASRGDVKPLHF; cdr3_nt: TGTGCCAGCAGGGGGGACGTAAAACCCCTCCACTTT
v_call: TRBV10-3; d_call: -; clone_size: -; j_call: TRBJ1-6; cdr3_aa: CAISESQSSYNSPLHF; cdr3_nt: TGTGCCATCAGTGAGTCCCAGAGCTCCTATAATTCACCCCTCCACTTT
v_call: TRBV5-4; d_call: -; clone_size: -; j_call: TRBJ2-3; cdr3_aa: CASSLGGRQTDTQYF; cdr3_nt: TGTGCCAGCAGCTTGGGAGGCAGACAAACAGATACGCAGTATTTT
v_call: TRBV7-3; d_call: -; clone_size: -; j_call: TRBJ2-2; cdr3_aa: CASGEGTGELFF; cdr3_nt: TGTGCCAGCGGGGAAGGTACCGGGGAGCTGTTTTTT
v_call: TRBV2; d_call: -; clone_size: -; j_call: TRBJ2-3; cdr3_aa: CASLRVDTQYF; cdr3_nt: TGTGCCAGCCTAAGAGTGGATACGCAGTATTTT
v_call: TRBV7-9; d_call: -; clone_size: -; j_call: TRBJ2-3; cdr3_aa: CASSLMGADGDTQYF; cdr3_nt: TGTGCCAGCAGCTTAATGGGCGCGGACGGGGATACGCAGTATTTT
v_call: TRBV4-2; d_call: TRBD1; clone_size: -; j_call: TRBJ1-5; cdr3_aa: CASSQDQDRASNQPQHF; cdr3_nt: TGTGCCAGCAGCCAAGATCAGGACAGGGCTAGCAATCAGCCCCAGCATTTT
v_call: TRBV27; d_call: -; clone_size: -; j_call: TRBJ2-5; cdr3_aa: CASSSGQGEETQYF; cdr3_nt: -
v_call: TRBV27; d_call: -; clone_size: -; j_call: TRBJ2-6; cdr3_aa: CASSPFRGGANVLTF; cdr3_nt: TGTGCCAGCAGTCCATTCCGCGGTGGGGCCAACGTCCTGACTTTC
v_call: TRBV2; d_call: -; clone_size: -; j_call: TRBJ1-3; cdr3_aa: CASDALEGNTIYF; cdr3_nt: TGTGCCAGCGATGCCCTGGAAGGAAACACCATATATTTT
v_call: TRBV9; d_call: -; clone_size: -; j_call: TRBJ1-2; cdr3_aa: CASSVEGRTDPSRDGYTF; cdr3_nt: TGTGCCAGCAGCGTAGAGGGGCGGACCGACCCCTCAAGGGATGGCTACACCTTC
v_call: TRBV11-2; d_call: -; clone_size: -; j_call: TRBJ1-5; cdr3_aa: CASSAREPNQPQHF; cdr3_nt: TGTGCCAGCAGCGCCAGAGAGCCGAATCAGCCCCAGCATTTT
v_call: TRBV7-2; d_call: -; clone_size: -; j_call: TRBJ2-2; cdr3_aa: CASSRRHTGELFF; cdr3_nt: TGTGCCAGCAGCAGACGGCACACCGGGGAGCTGTTTTTT
v_call: TRBV5-4; d_call: TRBD2; clone_size: -; j_call: TRBJ2-5; cdr3_aa: CASSSPTLLASDGGETQYF; cdr3_nt: TGTGCCAGCAGCTCGCCAACCCTGTTGGCTAGCGACGGGGGGGAGACCCAATACTTC
v_call: TRBV19; d_call: -; clone_size: -; j_call: TRBJ2-7; cdr3_aa: CASSISRDHYEQYF; cdr3_nt: TGTGCCAGTAGTATATCCCGGGACCACTACGAGCAGTACTTC
v_call: TRBV21-1; d_call: -; clone_size: -; j_call: TRBJ1-1; cdr3_aa: CASRPGTGGTEAFF; cdr3_nt: TGTGCCAGCAGACCCGGGACAGGGGGCACTGAAGCTTTCTTT
v_call: TRBV5-1; d_call: -; clone_size: -; j_call: TRBJ1-3; cdr3_aa: CASRSTPGSNTIYF; cdr3_nt: TGCGCCAGCAGATCAACCCCGGGTTCAAACACCATATATTTT
v_call: TRBV6-5; d_call: TRBD2; clone_size: -; j_call: TRBJ2-5; cdr3_aa: CASSYRGLAGETQYF; cdr3_nt: TGTGCCAGCAGTTACAGGGGACTAGCGGGAGAGACCCAGTACTTC
v_call: TRBV7-8; d_call: -; clone_size: -; j_call: TRBJ1-6; cdr3_aa: CASSLGALNNSPLHF; cdr3_nt: TGTGCCAGCAGCTTAGGAGCTCTAAATAATTCACCCCTCCACTTT
v_call: TRBV2; d_call: -; clone_size: -; j_call: TRBJ1-1; cdr3_aa: CASSVGLGKNTEAFF; cdr3_nt: TGTGCCAGCAGTGTGGGGTTGGGGAAGAACACTGAAGCTTTCTTT
v_call: TRBV7-2; d_call: -; clone_size: -; j_call: TRBJ1-5; cdr3_aa: CASSFDSRNQPQHF; cdr3_nt: TGTGCCAGCAGCTTTGACAGCCGCAATCAGCCCCAGCATTTT
v_call: TRBV27; d_call: -; clone_size: -; j_call: TRBJ2-1; cdr3_aa: CASSWVGPEGEQFF; cdr3_nt: TGTGCCAGCAGTTGGGTGGGGCCGGAGGGTGAGCAGTTCTTC
v_call: TRBV2; d_call: TRBD1; clone_size: few; j_call: TRBJ1-5; cdr3_aa: CASSERQGHQPQHF; cdr3_nt: TGTGCCAGCAGTGAACGACAGGGACATCAGCCCCAGCATTTT
v_call: TRBV7-7; d_call: TRBD1; clone_size: -; j_call: TRBJ2-7; cdr3_aa: CASSRDRGGEQYF; cdr3_nt: TGTGCTAGCAGCCGGGACAGGGGAGGCGAGCAGTACTTC
v_call: TRBV28; d_call: -; clone_size: -; j_call: TRBJ1-1; cdr3_aa: CASTSASAGLNTEAFF; cdr3_nt: TGTGCCAGCACTTCAGCATCCGCAGGGTTGAACACTGAAGCTTTCTTT
v_call: TRBV7-9; d_call: -; clone_size: -; j_call: TRBJ1-6; cdr3_aa: CATVGGADSPLHF; cdr3_nt: TGTGCCACGGTTGGGGGGGCCGATTCACCCCTCCACTTT
v_call: TRBV10-3; d_call: TRBD2; clone_size: -; j_call: TRBJ2-2; cdr3_aa: CAISDPLRGRAVGELFF; cdr3_nt: TGTGCCATCAGTGACCCCTTACGAGGGAGGGCCGTCGGGGAGCTGTTTTTT
v_call: TRBV6-5; d_call: -; clone_size: -; j_call: TRBJ1-2; cdr3_aa: CATKRATSYGYTF; cdr3_nt: TGTGCGACAAAACGGGCTACTTCCTATGGCTACACCTTC
v_call: TRBV11-2; d_call: TRBD1; clone_size: few; j_call: TRBJ1-1; cdr3_aa: CASSPRDRFNTEAFF; cdr3_nt: TGTGCCAGCAGCCCCCGGGACAGATTTAACACTGAAGCTTTCTTT
v_call: TRBV6-1; d_call: TRBD1; clone_size: -; j_call: TRBJ1-5; cdr3_aa: CASSGGTGEQPQHF; cdr3_nt: TGTGCCAGCAGTGGTGGGACAGGGGAGCAGCCCCAGCATTTT
v_call: TRBV6-1; d_call: -; clone_size: -; j_call: TRBJ1-4; cdr3_aa: CASSEGILYQNEKLFF; cdr3_nt: TGTGCCAGCAGTGAAGGGATATTATACCAAAATGAAAAACTGTTTTTT
v_call: TRBV29-1; d_call: -; clone_size: few; j_call: TRBJ1-1; cdr3_aa: CSAEGDATFF; cdr3_nt: TGCAGCGCGGAGGGAGACGCAACTTTCTTT
v_call: TRBV6-4; d_call: -; clone_size: -; j_call: TRBJ2-3; cdr3_aa: CASSEEGEGTDTQYF; cdr3_nt: TGTGCCAGCAGTGAGGAGGGAGAGGGCACAGATACGCAGTATTTT
v_call: TRBV19; d_call: TRBD1; clone_size: -; j_call: TRBJ1-2; cdr3_aa: CASSWTQGANYGYTF; cdr3_nt: TGTGCCAGTAGTTGGACACAGGGGGCGAACTATGGCTACACCTTC
v_call: TRBV7-3; d_call: -; clone_size: -; j_call: TRBJ2-2; cdr3_aa: CASRQDSTNTGELFF; cdr3_nt: TGTGCCAGCAGACAGGACAGTACGAACACCGGGGAGCTGTTTTTT
v_call: TRBV18; d_call: TRBD1; clone_size: -; j_call: TRBJ2-2; cdr3_aa: CASSRGTDTGELFF; cdr3_nt: TGTGCCAGCTCACGGGGGACAGACACCGGGGAGCTGTTTTTT
v_call: TRBV5-1; d_call: TRBD2; clone_size: -; j_call: TRBJ2-1; cdr3_aa: CASMAGGPVSEQFF; cdr3_nt: TGCGCCAGCATGGCGGGGGGCCCGGTTAGCGAGCAGTTCTTC
v_call: TRBV5-1; d_call: -; clone_size: -; j_call: TRBJ2-7; cdr3_aa: CASSGMTTYEQYF; cdr3_nt: TGCGCCAGCAGCGGAATGACAACCTACGAGCAGTACTTC
v_call: TRBV28; d_call: -; clone_size: -; j_call: TRBJ1-4; cdr3_aa: CASSFGVAMGGTNEKLFF; cdr3_nt: TGTGCCAGCAGTTTTGGTGTGGCGATGGGGGGTACTAATGAAAAACTGTTTTTT
v_call: TRBV10-1; d_call: TRBD2; clone_size: few; j_call: TRBJ2-1; cdr3_aa: CASSAAGVSWHEQFF; cdr3_nt: TGCGCCAGCAGTGCTGCGGGAGTGTCCTGGCATGAGCAGTTCTTC
v_call: TRBV12-5; d_call: -; clone_size: -; j_call: TRBJ2-3; cdr3_aa: CASGLTLSTDTQYF; cdr3_nt: TGTGCTAGTGGTTTGACCCTGAGCACAGATACGCAGTATTTT
v_call: TRBV6-5; d_call: TRBD1; clone_size: once; j_call: TRBJ1-4; cdr3_aa: CASSYSHEGAQKLFF; cdr3_nt: TGTGCCAGCAGTTACTCCCATGAGGGGGCGCAAAAACTGTTTTTT
v_call: TRBV11-1; d_call: TRBD1; clone_size: -; j_call: TRBJ2-6; cdr3_aa: CASSFRTGTGGSGANVLTF; cdr3_nt: TGTGCCAGCAGCTTTCGGACCGGGACAGGGGGCTCTGGGGCCAACGTCCTGACTTTC